These 16 T cell receptor beta chains share one sample of origin, sequenced in a study of blood T cell repertoires in COVID-19. The protocol was immunoSEQ multiplex PCR, while the TCRdb copy is restricted to in-frame clones and leaves out a portion. The data contain approximately 90,000 clones, more than 65% of them singletons. Material: peripheral blood. All receptors derive from a man older than 75 with active or convalescent COVID-19.

The chain recombines TRBV7-9 with TRBJ1-2; no clear D. The CDR3 loop spans 13 amino acids. The V end lost 1 base, the J end lost 9 bases, and 12 bases lay between the germline ends. Germline CDR1 is SEHNR and CDR2 is FQNEAQ (reference sequence). The CDR3 loop is CASSLEGGGSYTF. The CDR3, as DNA: TGTGCCAGCAGCTTAGAGGGCGGCGGGAGCTACACCTTC.

DNA for the CDR3: TGTGCCAGCAGCCCGGACACCAACAATGAGCAGTTCTTC. Encoded protein: CASSPDTNNEQFF. J is TRBJ2-1 and V is TRBV3-1 (or the pseudogene TRBV3-2), with a tentative D call TRBD1 (5 bases). V was cut by 4 bases and J by 5 bases, with 9 bases left in between. This CDR3 has 13 amino acids. Germline V CDR1 and CDR2: LGHDT, YNNKEL (reference sequence).

This clone was seen once. V usage is TRBV7-9 and J usage is TRBJ1-4; a possible D gene is TRBD1 (5 bases). Per the germline V gene, CDR1 is SEHNR and CDR2 is FQNEAQ (reference sequence). The V end lost 0 bases, the J end lost 11 bases, and 13 bases lay between the germline ends. The CDR3 is 14 amino acids. CDR3 loop: CASSLAMDTEKLFF. CDR3 bases: TGTGCCAGCAGCTTAGCCATGGACACGGAGAAACTGTTTTTT.

The gene calls are TRBV6-6 and TRBJ1-6; D unresolved. This CDR3 is built from 15 residues. Germline CDR1 is MNHNY and CDR2 is SVGAGI (reference sequence). V was shortened by 11 bases and J by 4 bases, with 18 bases between the two germline ends. The CDR3 here is CAGGGGYAYNSPLHF. The DNA of the CDR3 is TGTGCCGGAGGCGGTGGGTATGCTTATAATTCACCCCTCCACTTT.

The CDR3 loop is CASSIQGWNTEAFF. CDR3 in DNA: TGTGCCAGTAGTATCCAGGGTTGGAACACTGAAGCTTTCTTT. The chain has TRBV19 and TRBJ1-1; tentatively, D is TRBD1 (5 bases). Germline CDR1 is LNHDA and CDR2 is SQIVND (reference sequence). This CDR3 region has 14 residues. Trimming removed 3 bases from V and 1 base from J, with 9 bases in between.

The chain joins TRBV19 to TRBJ1-6; 11 nucleotides agree with TRBD1. The length of the CDR3 is 15 residues. The V and J ends lost 7 bases and 8 bases, in that order; junction bases with no gene match: 7. Germline V lookup: CDR1 LNHDA, CDR2 SQIVND (reference sequence). CDR3 amino acids: CASTRTGGEDSPLHF. CDR3 coding DNA: TGTGCCAGTACCCGGACAGGGGGCGAGGATTCACCCCTCCACTTT.

This chain connects TRBV28 to TRBJ1-5, with 10 bases that match TRBD1. Per germline, CDR1 MDHEN and CDR2 SYDVKM. This CDR3 comprises 17 residues. Trimming removed 5 bases from V and 2 bases from J; junction bases left unmatched: 9. The CDR3 reads CASSPRGTGVGNQPQHF. The CDR3 region has the DNA TGTGCCAGCAGTCCGAGGGGGACAGGGGTTGGCAATCAGCCCCAGCATTTT.

This clone was counted between two and nine times. This chain's CDR3 is CASRRGHAYEQYF. The CDR3 nucleotides are TGTGCCAGCCGTAGGGGGCATGCCTACGAGCAGTACTTC. The chain uses TRBV5-4 and TRBJ2-7; 7 bases agree with TRBD1. Trimming cost V 7 bases and J 2 bases; bases outside gene matches: 6. CDR1 is SGHNT and CDR2 is YYREEE in the germline V gene (reference sequence). CDR3 length: 13 amino acids.

V is TRBV7-9 and J is TRBJ2-5, with D maybe TRBD1 (6 bases). Looked up from germline, CDR1 is SEHNR and CDR2 is FQNEAQ (reference sequence). V lost 5 bases and J 3 bases, leaving 19 bases between the germline ends. The CDR3 is 16 amino acids. The CDR3 here is CASSQSHQGHKETQYF. The CDR3 bases are TGTGCCAGCAGCCAGAGCCACCAGGGACACAAAGAGACCCAGTACTTC.

The sample holds many counts of this clone. This chain links TRBV19 with TRBJ2-7; TRBD1 agrees at 10 bases. The length of the CDR3 is 15 residues. Trimming cost V 7 bases and J 4 bases; bases outside gene matches: 10. The germline gives CDR1 LNHDA, CDR2 SQIVND (reference sequence). The CDR3 bases are TGTGCCAGTAAGCCCGAGGGACAGGGGTTTTACGAGCAGTACTTC. Its translation: CASKPEGQGFYEQYF.

The V gene is TRBV24-1, the J gene TRBJ2-2; 8 bases are a match to TRBD1. The germline V gene has CDR1 KGHDR and CDR2 SFDVKD. The CDR3 length is 15 residues. Trimming cost V 1 base and J 5 bases; bases outside gene matches: 2. CDR3 protein: CATSDLDRGTGELFF. The CDR3 region has the DNA TGTGCCACCAGTGATTTAGACAGGGGAACCGGGGAGCTGTTTTTT.

J is TRBJ2-3 and V is TRBV5-6; 14 positions agree with TRBD2. V trimming: 4 bases; J trimming: 2 bases; junction bases outside the gene matches: 9. The CDR3 length is 18 residues. In germline, CDR1 is SGHDT, CDR2 YYEEEE. The CDR3 sequence is CASSTGTSGGLDTDTQYF. In nucleotides, the CDR3 is TGTGCCAGCAGCACTGGGACTAGCGGGGGTCTGGACACAGATACGCAGTATTTT. The full variable domain, its missing parts supplied by reference TRBV5-6 and TRBJ2-3, is DAGVTQSPTHLIKTRGQQVTLRCSPKSGHDTVSWYQQALGQGPQFIFQYYEEEERQRGNFPDRFSGHQFPNYSSELNVNALLLGDSALYLCASSTGTSGGLDTDTQYFGPGTRLTVL.

This clone was seen just once. The chain recombines TRBV18 with TRBJ2-3, with 7 bases lining up with TRBD1. V shed 3 bases, J shed 0 bases, and the junction held 6 bases outside the gene matches. The CDR3 length is 16 residues. The germline V gene has CDR1 KGHSH and CDR2 LQKENI. CDR3 sequence reads: CASSPLGGRSTDTQYF. CDR3 in DNA: TGTGCCAGCTCACCGCTAGGGGGCAGAAGCACAGATACGCAGTATTTT.

This clone was picked up a small number of times. The CDR3 DNA is TGTGCCAGCAGCACCGTGAGCGGGGGGAAGGATGAGCAGTTCTTC. It codes for CASSTVSGGKDEQFF. V and J are TRBV9 and TRBJ2-1, with 9 bases identical to TRBD2. This CDR3 contains 15 residues. CDR1 SGDLS and CDR2 YYNGEE come from the germline V gene. V was clipped by 4 bases and J by 8 bases; unmatched bases: 10.

This chain joins TRBV10-3 and TRBJ2-5, with D maybe TRBD1 (6 bases). The V gene lost 5 bases and the J gene lost 1 base, with 11 bases spanning the gap. The germline CDR1 and CDR2 sequences are ENHRY and SYGVKD. This CDR3 has 14 amino acids. Here the CDR3 reads CAISQQGGQETQYF. The CDR3 DNA is TGTGCCATCAGTCAACAGGGTGGCCAAGAGACCCAGTACTTC.

This clone appeared a single time. The V call is TRBV7-8, the J call TRBJ1-1; the D gene is possibly TRBD1 (6 bases). Germline lookup yields CDR1 SGHVS and CDR2 FQNEAQ. V lost 5 bases to trimming and J lost 9 bases, with 19 bases between them. CDR3 size: 14 residues. For the CDR3, the DNA is TGTGCCAGCAGCCTTAGGCCCACGGACAGTAAAGCTTTCTTT. It translates to CASSLRPTDSKAFF.